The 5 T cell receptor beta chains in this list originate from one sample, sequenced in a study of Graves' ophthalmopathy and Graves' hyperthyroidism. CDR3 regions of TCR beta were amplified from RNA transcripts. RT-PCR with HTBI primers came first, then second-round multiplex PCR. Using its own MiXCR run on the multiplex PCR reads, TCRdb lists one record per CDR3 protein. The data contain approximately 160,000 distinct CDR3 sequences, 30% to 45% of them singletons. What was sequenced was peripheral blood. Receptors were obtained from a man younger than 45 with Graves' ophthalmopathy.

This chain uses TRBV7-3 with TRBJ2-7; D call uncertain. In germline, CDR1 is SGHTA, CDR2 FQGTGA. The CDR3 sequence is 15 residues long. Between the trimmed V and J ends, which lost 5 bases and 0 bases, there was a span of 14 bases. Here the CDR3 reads CASSEAPTSSYEQYF. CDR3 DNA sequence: TGTGCCAGCAGCGAGGCACCGACCTCCTCCTACGAGCAGTACTTC.

CDR3 residues: CASSPQMTGFRTEAFF. CDR3 DNA: TGTGCCAGCAGTCCTCAGATGACAGGGTTCAGGACTGAAGCTTTCTTT. The chain is built from TRBV6-1 and TRBJ1-1, with 7 bases matching TRBD1. V lost 5 bases and J lost 5; bases outside the gene matches: 14. From germline, CDR1 is MNHNS and CDR2 SASEGT. The length of the CDR3 is 16 residues.

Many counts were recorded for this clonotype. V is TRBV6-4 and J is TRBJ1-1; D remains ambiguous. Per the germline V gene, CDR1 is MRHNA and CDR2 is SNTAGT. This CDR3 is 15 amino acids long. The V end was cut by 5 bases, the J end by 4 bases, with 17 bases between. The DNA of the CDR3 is TGTGCCAGCAGTTCCCAGATTATCGTTGCCACTGAAGCTTTCTTT. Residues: CASSSQIIVATEAFF.

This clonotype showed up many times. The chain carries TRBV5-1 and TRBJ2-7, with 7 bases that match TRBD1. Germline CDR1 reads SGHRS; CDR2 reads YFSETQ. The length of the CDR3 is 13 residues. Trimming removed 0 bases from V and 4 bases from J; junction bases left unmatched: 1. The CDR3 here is CASSLEQGYEQYF. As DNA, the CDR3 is TGCGCCAGCAGCTTGGAACAGGGGTACGAGCAGTACTTC.

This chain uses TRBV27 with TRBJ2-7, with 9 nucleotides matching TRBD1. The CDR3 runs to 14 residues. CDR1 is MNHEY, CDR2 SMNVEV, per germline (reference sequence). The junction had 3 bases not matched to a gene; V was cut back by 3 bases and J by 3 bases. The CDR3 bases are TGTGCCAGCAGTTTCGGGGACAGGGTCTACGAGCAGTACTTC. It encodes CASSFGDRVYEQYF.